The rows below give T cell receptor beta chains drawn from one sample of a study of radiotherapy plus CTLA-4 blockade in lung cancer. Clones were sequenced by immunoSEQ multiplex PCR, and TCRdb holds only the in-frame ones, with some missing. The sample yields 80,000 to 100,000 clones, 75% to 90% seen once. The sequences come from peripheral blood, collected from a patient treated with radiotherapy plus ipilimumab. Receptors originate from a human donor with non-small cell lung cancer who had a partial response to radiotherapy plus ipilimumab. Each CDR3 is given with its conserved first and last residue. D genes are given only for firm matches. The size of a clone is reported for some rows only, either as once, few or many, or as a class for expanded clones.

clone size,V gene,D gene,J gene,CDR3 length,CDR3 protein,CDR3 DNA
-,TRBV27,-,TRBJ2-7,11,CASSTGYEQYF,TGTGCCAGCAGTACAGGCTACGAGCAGTACTTC
-,TRBV11-2,-,TRBJ1-6,12,CASTDGGSPLHF,TGTGCCAGCACTGACGGAGGATCACCCCTCCACTTT
once,TRBV6-1,TRBD2,TRBJ2-2,16,CASSEAGGSTTGELFF,TGTGCCAGCAGTGAAGCTGGCGGGAGTACAACCGGGGAGCTGTTTTTT
-,TRBV29-1,TRBD2,TRBJ2-3,15,CSVGGGSGNTDTQYF,TGCAGCGTCGGGGGGGGTAGCGGGAACACAGATACGCAGTATTTT
-,TRBV5-1,TRBD1,TRBJ1-4,14,CASSGTGGSEKLFF,TGCGCCAGCAGCGGGACAGGGGGCAGTGAAAAACTGTTTTTT
-,TRBV6-4,TRBD2,TRBJ2-7,13,CASSEGGSYEQYF,TGTGCCAGCAGTGAGGGGGGGTCCTACGAGCAGTACTTC
-,TRBV11-3,TRBD1,TRBJ2-7,15,CASSPGTVHPYEQYF,TGTGCCAGCAGCCCGGGGACAGTTCATCCCTACGAGCAGTACTTC
-,TRBV7-2,TRBD1,TRBJ1-5,13,CASSLQGAQPQHF,TGTGCCAGCAGCCTACAGGGGGCTCAGCCCCAGCATTTT
-,TRBV29-1,TRBD1,TRBJ2-7,13,CSATGQQNYEQYF,TGCAGCGCGACGGGACAGCAGAATTACGAGCAGTACTTC
-,TRBV7-9,-,TRBJ2-3,14,CASSRGGFTDTQYF,TGTGCCAGCAGCCGGGGAGGTTTCACAGATACGCAGTATTTT
-,TRBV2,-,TRBJ2-2,10,CGQDTGELFF,TGTGGCCAGGACACCGGGGAGCTGTTTTTT
-,TRBV11-2,-,TRBJ2-5,16,CASSLVWVQGQETQYF,TGTGCCAGCAGCTTAGTTTGGGTGCAGGGGCAAGAGACCCAGTACTTC
few,TRBV7-9,-,TRBJ2-5,14,CASSLMGVQETQYF,TGTGCCAGCAGCTTAATGGGCGTCCAAGAGACCCAGTACTTC
-,TRBV6-5,-,TRBJ2-3,15,CASRYLATSTDTQYF,TGTGCCAGCAGATATTTAGCGACTAGCACAGATACGCAGTATTTT
-,TRBV27,-,TRBJ1-1,15,CASSSYGGRNTEAFF,TGTGCCAGCAGTTCATATGGGGGGAGGAACACTGAAGCTTTCTTT
-,TRBV6-6,-,TRBJ2-7,16,CASSLLSYRESLEQYF,TGTGCCAGCAGCTTACTATCATACAGGGAGTCACTCGAGCAGTACTTC
-,TRBV28,-,TRBJ2-1,13,CASSFGRNNEQFF,TGTGCCAGCAGTTTCGGCAGGAACAATGAGCAGTTCTTC
-,TRBV5-1,-,TRBJ2-3,16,CASSLIQGRGTDTQYF,TGCGCCAGCAGCTTGATCCAGGGTAGGGGCACAGATACGCAGTATTTT
-,TRBV28,TRBD2,TRBJ2-7,13,CAGGGDRWDEQYF,TGTGCCGGCGGGGGGGACCGGTGGGACGAGCAGTACTTC
-,TRBV11-3,-,TRBJ2-2,15,CASSLVGRGTGELFF,TGTGCCAGCAGCTTAGTCGGGAGAGGCACCGGGGAGCTGTTTTTT
few,TRBV27,TRBD1,TRBJ1-1,17,CASSFSAGQGSNTEAFF,TGTGCCAGCAGTTTCTCAGCAGGACAGGGCTCGAACACTGAAGCTTTCTTT
-,TRBV10-2,-,TRBJ1-5,15,CASSESSGGNQPQHF,TGCGCCAGCAGTGAGTCGAGTGGAGGCAATCAGCCCCAGCATTTT
-,TRBV7-8,-,TRBJ2-3,13,CASSTPQGRTQYF,TGTGCCAGCAGCACGCCGCAGGGCCGTACGCAGTATTTT
-,TRBV7-9,-,TRBJ1-2,15,CASSLAAGGGSGYTF,TGTGCCAGCAGCTTAGCGGCCGGGGGCGGGAGTGGCTACACCTTC
once,TRBV5-1,-,TRBJ2-5,14,CASSLNRNQETQYF,TGCGCCAGCAGCTTGAACAGGAACCAAGAGACCCAGTACTTC
-,TRBV2,TRBD1,TRBJ2-7,13,CASNYRGFGEQYF,TGTGCCAGCAATTACAGGGGGTTTGGCGAGCAGTACTTC
-,TRBV30,TRBD2,TRBJ2-7,17,CAWGGRSSGRASGEQYF,TGTGCCTGGGGAGGTCGTTCTAGCGGGAGGGCCTCTGGTGAGCAGTACTTC
-,TRBV6-5,TRBD1,TRBJ2-7,15,CASRRGQGRSYEQYF,TGTGCCAGCAGAAGGGGACAGGGACGTTCCTACGAGCAGTACTTC
once,TRBV11-2,-,TRBJ1-3,12,CASSLGQNTIYF,TGTGCCAGCAGCTTAGGGCAAAACACCATATATTTT
-,TRBV11-2,-,TRBJ1-1,14,CASSKTGTNTEAFF,TGTGCCAGCAGCAAGACAGGCACGAACACTGAAGCTTTCTTT
-,TRBV9,-,TRBJ2-5,13,CASSEGFQETQYF,TGTGCCAGCAGCGAGGGGTTCCAAGAGACCCAGTACTTC
-,TRBV18,-,TRBJ1-1,13,CASSLGVNTEAFF,TGTGCCAGCTCACTAGGGGTGAACACTGAAGCTTTCTTT
-,TRBV10-2,-,TRBJ2-7,11,CASSEHYEQYF,TGCGCCAGCAGTGAACATTACGAGCAGTACTTC
-,TRBV9,-,TRBJ2-1,13,CASSVLVGGEQFF,TGTGCCAGCAGCGTTCTAGTCGGCGGTGAGCAGTTCTTC
-,TRBV7-8,TRBD1,TRBJ2-4,18,CASSPGTGLQLAKNIQYF,TGTGCCAGCAGCCCCGGGACAGGGCTGCAACTAGCCAAAAACATTCAGTACTTC
-,TRBV6-5,-,TRBJ2-1,15,CASSPGLPSYNEQFF,TGTGCCAGCAGTCCGGGACTCCCCTCCTACAATGAGCAGTTCTTC
-,TRBV7-6,TRBD2,TRBJ2-3,16,CASSLRGGRREDTQYF,TGTGCCAGCAGCTTACGGGGCGGGAGGCGGGAAGATACGCAGTATTTT
-,TRBV7-2,-,TRBJ1-5,11,CASGDRLPQHF,TGTGCCAGCGGAGACAGGCTTCCCCAGCATTTT
-,TRBV7-3,-,TRBJ1-2,14,CASSLTATGDGYTF,TGTGCCAGCAGCTTAACGGCGACAGGAGATGGCTACACCTTC
few,TRBV7-2,TRBD2,TRBJ2-1,16,CASSPPASGRAAEQFF,TGTGCCAGCAGCCCCCCCGCTAGCGGGAGGGCCGCTGAGCAGTTCTTC
few,TRBV7-9,-,TRBJ1-5,15,CASSLHGGDGGAQHF,TGTGCCAGCAGCTTACATGGGGGGGATGGGGGGGCCCAGCATTTT
-,TRBV27,-,TRBJ1-5,14,CASSLNRDNQPQHF,TGTGCCAGCAGTTTAAACAGGGACAATCAGCCCCAGCATTTT
once,TRBV19,-,TRBJ1-4,13,CASRKGQGEKLFF,TGTGCCAGTAGGAAGGGACAAGGGGAAAAACTGTTTTTT
-,TRBV25-1,TRBD2,TRBJ2-3,15,CASSFTRGDTDTQYF,TGTGCCAGCAGTTTTACTCGGGGGGACACAGATACGCAGTATTTT
-,TRBV6-5,-,TRBJ2-7,14,CASSSPQGSSEQYF,TGTGCCAGCAGTTCGCCCCAGGGGTCTAGCGAGCAGTACTTC
-,TRBV2,TRBD1,TRBJ2-5,15,CASSAGTGGGETQYF,TGTGCCAGCAGCGCCGGGACAGGGGGCGGTGAGACCCAGTACTTC
-,TRBV10-1,TRBD1,TRBJ1-4,13,CASSGTGYEKLFF,TGCGCCAGCAGCGGGACAGGGTATGAAAAACTGTTTTTT
-,TRBV28,-,TRBJ1-2,13,CASSFSGNYGYTF,TGTGCCAGCAGTTTTTCGGGGAACTATGGCTACACCTTC
-,TRBV7-2,TRBD2,TRBJ2-1,14,CAGGAGVTYNEQFF,TGTGCCGGAGGGGCGGGAGTGACCTACAATGAGCAGTTCTTC
-,TRBV6-1,-,TRBJ2-7,15,CASSEGTGIRYEQYF,TGTGCCAGCAGTGAAGGGACGGGGATCCGATACGAGCAGTACTTC
-,TRBV5-1,TRBD2,TRBJ2-2,15,CASSLSPGGTGELFF,TGCGCCAGCAGCTTGAGCCCGGGGGGCACCGGGGAGCTGTTTTTT
-,TRBV25-1,-,TRBJ1-2,14,CASSEPGADYGYTF,TGTGCCAGCAGTGAACCGGGAGCAGACTATGGCTACACCTTC
-,TRBV28,-,TRBJ2-2,12,CASNPRSRELFF,TGTGCCAGCAATCCCAGGTCTCGGGAGCTGTTTTTT
-,TRBV5-1,TRBD1,TRBJ1-6,16,CASSPGTGSYNSPLHF,TGCGCCAGCAGCCCAGGGACAGGCTCCTATAATTCACCCCTCCACTTT
-,TRBV2,-,TRBJ2-2,14,CASSVEGVAGELFF,TGTGCCAGCAGTGTCGAGGGAGTGGCCGGGGAGCTGTTTTTT